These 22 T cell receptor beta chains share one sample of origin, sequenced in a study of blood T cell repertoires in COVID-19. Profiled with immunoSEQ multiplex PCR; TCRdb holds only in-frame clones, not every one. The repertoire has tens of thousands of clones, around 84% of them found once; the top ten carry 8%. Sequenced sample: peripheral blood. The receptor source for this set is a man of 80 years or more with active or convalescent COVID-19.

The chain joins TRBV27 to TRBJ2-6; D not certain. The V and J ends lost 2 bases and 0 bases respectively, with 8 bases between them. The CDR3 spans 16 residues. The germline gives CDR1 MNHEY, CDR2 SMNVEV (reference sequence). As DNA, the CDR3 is TGTGCCAGCAGTTTAGGTTACAGCTCTGGGGCCAACGTCCTGACTTTC. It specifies CASSLGYSSGANVLTF.

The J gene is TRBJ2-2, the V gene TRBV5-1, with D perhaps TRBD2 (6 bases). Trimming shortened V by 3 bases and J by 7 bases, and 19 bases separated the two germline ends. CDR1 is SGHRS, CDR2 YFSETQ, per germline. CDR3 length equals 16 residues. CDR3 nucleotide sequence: TGCGCCAGCAGCTCGCATTTCCGGAGGGGAATCGGGGAGCTGTTTTTT. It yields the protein CASSSHFRRGIGELFF.

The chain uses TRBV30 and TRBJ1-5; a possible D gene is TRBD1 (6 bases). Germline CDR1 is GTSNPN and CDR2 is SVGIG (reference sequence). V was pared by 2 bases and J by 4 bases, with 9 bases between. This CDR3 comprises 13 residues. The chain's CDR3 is CAWSRTVNQPQHF. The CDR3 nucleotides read TGTGCCTGGAGTCGGACAGTTAATCAGCCCCAGCATTTT.

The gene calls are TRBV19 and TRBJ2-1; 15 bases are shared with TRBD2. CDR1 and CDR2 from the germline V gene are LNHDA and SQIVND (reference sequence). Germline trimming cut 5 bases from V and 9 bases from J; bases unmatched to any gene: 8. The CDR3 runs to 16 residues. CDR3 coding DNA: TGTGCCAGTAGTCAACGGACTAGCGGGGGGGAGGGTGAGCAGTTCTTC. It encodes CASSQRTSGGEGEQFF.

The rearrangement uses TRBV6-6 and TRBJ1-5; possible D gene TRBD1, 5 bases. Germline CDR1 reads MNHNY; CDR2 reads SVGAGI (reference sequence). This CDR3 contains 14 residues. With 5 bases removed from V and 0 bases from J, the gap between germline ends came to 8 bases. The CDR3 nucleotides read TGTGCCAGCAGTAGACAGAATAGCAATCAGCCCCAGCATTTT. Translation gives CASSRQNSNQPQHF.

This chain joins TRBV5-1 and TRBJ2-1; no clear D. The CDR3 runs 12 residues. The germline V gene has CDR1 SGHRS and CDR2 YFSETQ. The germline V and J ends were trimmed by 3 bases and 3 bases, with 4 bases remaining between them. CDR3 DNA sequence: TGCGCCAGCAGCTCCAACTACAATGAGCAGTTCTTC. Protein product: CASSSNYNEQFF.

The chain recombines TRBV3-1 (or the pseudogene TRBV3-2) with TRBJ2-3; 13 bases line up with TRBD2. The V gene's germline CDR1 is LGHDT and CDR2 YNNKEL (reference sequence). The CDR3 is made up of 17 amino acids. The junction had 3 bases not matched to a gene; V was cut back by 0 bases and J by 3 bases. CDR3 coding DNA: TGTGCCAGCAGCCAAGAACGGACTAGCGGGAGAACAGATACGCAGTATTTT. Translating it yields CASSQERTSGRTDTQYF.

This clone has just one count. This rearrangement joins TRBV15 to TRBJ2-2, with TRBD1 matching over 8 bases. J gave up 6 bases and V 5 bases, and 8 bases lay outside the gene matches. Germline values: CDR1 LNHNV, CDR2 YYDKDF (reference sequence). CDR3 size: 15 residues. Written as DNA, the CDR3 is TGTGCCACCAGCCGGGGACAGGTCGAGGCCGGGGAGCTGTTTTTT. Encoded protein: CATSRGQVEAGELFF.

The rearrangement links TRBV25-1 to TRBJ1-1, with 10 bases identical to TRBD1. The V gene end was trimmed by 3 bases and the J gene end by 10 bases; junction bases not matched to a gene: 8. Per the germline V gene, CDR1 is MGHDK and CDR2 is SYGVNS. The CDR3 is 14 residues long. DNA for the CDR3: TGTGCCAGCAGTGACAGAGCGGACAGGGGGATAGCTTTCTTT. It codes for CASSDRADRGIAFF. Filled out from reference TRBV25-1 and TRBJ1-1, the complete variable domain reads EADIYQTPRYLVIGTGKKITLECSQTMGHDKMYWYQQDPGMELHLIHYSYGVNSTEKGDLSSESTVSRIRTEHFPLTLESARPSHTSQYLCASSDRADRGIAFFGQGTRLTVV.

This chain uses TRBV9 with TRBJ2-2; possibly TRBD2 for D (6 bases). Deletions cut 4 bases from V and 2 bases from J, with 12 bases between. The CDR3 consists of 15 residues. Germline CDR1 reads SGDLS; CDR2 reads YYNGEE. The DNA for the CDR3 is TGTGCCAGCAGCAGGCGGGACTTAAACACCGGGGAGCTGTTTTTT. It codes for CASSRRDLNTGELFF. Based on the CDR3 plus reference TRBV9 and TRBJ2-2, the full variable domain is DSGVTQTPKHLITATGQRVTLRCSPRSGDLSVYWYQQSLDQGLQFLIQYYNGEERAKGNILERFSAQQFPDLHSELNLSSLELGDSALYFCASSRRDLNTGELFFGEGSRLTVL.

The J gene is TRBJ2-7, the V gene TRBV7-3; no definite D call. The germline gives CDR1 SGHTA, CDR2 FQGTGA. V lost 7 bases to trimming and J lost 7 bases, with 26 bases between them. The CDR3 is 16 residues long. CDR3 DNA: TGTGCCAGCACCCTCGATGAAGGTCGGAAGATGAGGGAGCAGTACGTC. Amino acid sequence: CASTLDEGRKMREQYV.

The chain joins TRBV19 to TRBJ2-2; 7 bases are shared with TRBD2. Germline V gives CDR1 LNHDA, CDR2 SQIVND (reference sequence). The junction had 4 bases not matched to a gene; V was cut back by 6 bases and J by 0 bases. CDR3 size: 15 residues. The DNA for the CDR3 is TGTGCCAGTAGCAGACTAGCACCGAACACCGGGGAGCTGTTTTTT. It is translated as CASSRLAPNTGELFF.

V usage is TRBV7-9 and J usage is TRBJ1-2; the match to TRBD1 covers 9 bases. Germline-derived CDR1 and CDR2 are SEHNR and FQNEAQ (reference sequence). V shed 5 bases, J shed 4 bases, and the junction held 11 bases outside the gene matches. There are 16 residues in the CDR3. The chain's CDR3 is CASSGRDRTGAYGYTF. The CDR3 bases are TGTGCCAGCAGCGGGCGGGATCGGACAGGGGCCTATGGCTACACCTTC.

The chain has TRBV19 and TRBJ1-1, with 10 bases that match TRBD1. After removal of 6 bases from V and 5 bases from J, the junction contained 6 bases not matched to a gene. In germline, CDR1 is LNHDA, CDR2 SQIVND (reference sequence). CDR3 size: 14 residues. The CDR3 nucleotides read TGTGCCAGTAGCAAACCGGGACAGGGGACTGAAGCTTTCTTT. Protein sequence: CASSKPGQGTEAFF.

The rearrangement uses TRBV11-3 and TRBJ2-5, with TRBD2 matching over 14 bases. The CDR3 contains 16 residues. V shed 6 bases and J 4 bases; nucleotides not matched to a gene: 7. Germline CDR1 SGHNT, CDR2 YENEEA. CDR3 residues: CASRKGTSGSLETQYF. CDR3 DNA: TGTGCCAGCAGGAAAGGGACTAGCGGGAGTTTAGAGACCCAGTACTTC.

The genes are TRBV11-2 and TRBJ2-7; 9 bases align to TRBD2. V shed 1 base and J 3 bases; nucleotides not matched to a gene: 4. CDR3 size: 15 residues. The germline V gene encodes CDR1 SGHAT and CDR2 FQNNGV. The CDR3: CASSLGLSGSYEQYV. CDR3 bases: TGTGCCAGCAGCTTAGGTCTTAGCGGGAGCTACGAGCAGTACGTC.

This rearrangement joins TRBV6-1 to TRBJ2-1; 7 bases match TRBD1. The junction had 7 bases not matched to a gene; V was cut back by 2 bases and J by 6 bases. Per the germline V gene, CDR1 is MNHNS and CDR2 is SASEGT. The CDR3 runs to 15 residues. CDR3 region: CASSETTGKINEQFF. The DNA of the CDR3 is TGTGCCAGCAGTGAAACGACAGGGAAAATCAATGAGCAGTTCTTC.

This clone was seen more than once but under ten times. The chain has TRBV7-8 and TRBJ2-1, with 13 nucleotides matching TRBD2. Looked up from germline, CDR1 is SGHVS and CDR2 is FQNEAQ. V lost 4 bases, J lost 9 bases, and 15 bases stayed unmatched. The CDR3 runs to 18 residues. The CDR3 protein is CASSSKASRLAGGGEQFF. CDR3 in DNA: TGTGCCAGCAGCTCTAAGGCCTCCCGACTAGCGGGAGGCGGTGAGCAGTTCTTC.

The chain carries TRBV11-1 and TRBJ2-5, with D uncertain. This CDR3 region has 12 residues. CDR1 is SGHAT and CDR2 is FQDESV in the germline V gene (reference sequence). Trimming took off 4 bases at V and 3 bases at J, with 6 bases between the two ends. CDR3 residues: CASSSGEETQYF. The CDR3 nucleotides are TGTGCCAGCAGCTCCGGAGAAGAGACCCAGTACTTC. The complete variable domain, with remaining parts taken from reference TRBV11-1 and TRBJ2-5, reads EAEVAQSPRYKITEKSQAVAFWCDPISGHATLYWYRQILGQGPELLVQFQDESVVDDSQLPKDRFSAERLKGVDSTLKIQPAELGDSAMYLCASSSGEETQYFGPGTRLLVL.

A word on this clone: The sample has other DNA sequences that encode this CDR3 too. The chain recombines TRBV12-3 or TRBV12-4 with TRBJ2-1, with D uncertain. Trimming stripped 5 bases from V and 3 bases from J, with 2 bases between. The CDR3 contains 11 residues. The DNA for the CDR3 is TGTGCCAGCAGTCTCTACAATGAGCAGTTCTTC. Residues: CASSLYNEQFF.

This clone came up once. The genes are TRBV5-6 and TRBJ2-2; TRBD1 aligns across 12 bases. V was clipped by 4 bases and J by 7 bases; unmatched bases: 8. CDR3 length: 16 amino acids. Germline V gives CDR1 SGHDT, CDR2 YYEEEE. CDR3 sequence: CASSGRDRGLVGELFF. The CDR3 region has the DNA TGTGCCAGCAGCGGCCGGGACAGGGGGCTTGTCGGGGAGCTGTTTTTT.

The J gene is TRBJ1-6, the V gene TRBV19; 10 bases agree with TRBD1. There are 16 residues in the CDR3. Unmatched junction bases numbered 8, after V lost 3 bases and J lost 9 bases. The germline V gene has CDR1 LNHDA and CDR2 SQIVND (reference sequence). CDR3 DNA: TGTGCCAGTAGTATCACCTCGAGACAGGGGGCTTCACCCCTCCACTTT. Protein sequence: CASSITSRQGASPLHF.